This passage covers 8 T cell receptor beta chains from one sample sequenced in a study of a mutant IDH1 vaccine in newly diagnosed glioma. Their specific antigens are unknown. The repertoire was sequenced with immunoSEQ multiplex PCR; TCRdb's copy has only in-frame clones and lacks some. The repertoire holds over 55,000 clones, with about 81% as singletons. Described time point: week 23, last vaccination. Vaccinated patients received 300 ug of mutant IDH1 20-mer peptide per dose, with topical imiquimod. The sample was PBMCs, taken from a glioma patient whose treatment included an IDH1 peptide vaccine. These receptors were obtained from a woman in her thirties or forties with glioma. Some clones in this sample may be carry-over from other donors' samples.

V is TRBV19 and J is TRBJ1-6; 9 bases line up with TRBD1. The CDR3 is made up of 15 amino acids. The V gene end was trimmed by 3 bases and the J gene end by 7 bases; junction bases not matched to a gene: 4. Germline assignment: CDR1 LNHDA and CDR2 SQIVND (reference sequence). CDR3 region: CASSMVTGGNSPLHF. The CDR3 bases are TGTGCCAGTAGTATGGTGACAGGGGGAAATTCACCCCTCCACTTT.

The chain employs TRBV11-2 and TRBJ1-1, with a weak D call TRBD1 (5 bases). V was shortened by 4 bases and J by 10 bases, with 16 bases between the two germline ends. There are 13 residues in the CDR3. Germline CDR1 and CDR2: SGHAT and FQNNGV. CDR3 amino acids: CASSWTGAGGAFF. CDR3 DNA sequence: TGTGCCAGCAGCTGGACCGGGGCCGGTGGAGCTTTCTTT.

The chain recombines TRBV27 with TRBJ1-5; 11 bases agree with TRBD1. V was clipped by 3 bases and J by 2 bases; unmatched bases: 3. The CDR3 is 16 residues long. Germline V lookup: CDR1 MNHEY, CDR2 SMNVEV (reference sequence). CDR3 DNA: TGTGCCAGCAGTTTGGGGACAGGGGGTCGCAATCAGCCCCAGCATTTT. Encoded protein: CASSLGTGGRNQPQHF.

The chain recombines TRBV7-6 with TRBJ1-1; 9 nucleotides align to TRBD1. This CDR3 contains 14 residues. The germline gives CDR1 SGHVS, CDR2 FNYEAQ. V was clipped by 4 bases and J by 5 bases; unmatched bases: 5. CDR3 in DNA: TGTGCCAGCAGCTACCGGACAGGGGAGACTGAAGCTTTCTTT. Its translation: CASSYRTGETEAFF.

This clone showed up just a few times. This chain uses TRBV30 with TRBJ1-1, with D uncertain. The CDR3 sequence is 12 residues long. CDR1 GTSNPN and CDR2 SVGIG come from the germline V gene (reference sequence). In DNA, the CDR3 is TGTGCAGTGAAACGGGGGAACACTGAAGCTTTCTTT. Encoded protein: CAVKRGNTEAFF.

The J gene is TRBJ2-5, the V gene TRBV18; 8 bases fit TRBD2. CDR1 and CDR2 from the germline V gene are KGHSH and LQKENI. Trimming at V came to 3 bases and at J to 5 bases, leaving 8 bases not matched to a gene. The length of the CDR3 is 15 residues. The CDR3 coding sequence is TGTGCCAGCTCACCGCCCGGGGGGGGGCAGGAGACCCAGTACTTC. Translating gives CASSPPGGGQETQYF.

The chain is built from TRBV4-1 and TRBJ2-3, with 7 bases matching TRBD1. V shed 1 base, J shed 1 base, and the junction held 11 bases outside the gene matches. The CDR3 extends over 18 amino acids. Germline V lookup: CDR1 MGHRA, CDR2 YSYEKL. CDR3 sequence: CASSQAYRGSLGTDTQYF. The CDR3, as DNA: TGCGCCAGCAGCCAAGCGTACAGGGGATCCCTAGGCACAGATACGCAGTATTTT.

CDR3 sequence (DNA): TGCGCGAGCCGCCCGGGTAGCAATCAGCCCCAGCATTTT. It codes for CASRPGSNQPQHF. The gene calls are TRBV10-2 and TRBJ1-5, with no clear D. The CDR3 has 13 amino acids. Per germline, CDR1 WSHSY and CDR2 SAAADI.